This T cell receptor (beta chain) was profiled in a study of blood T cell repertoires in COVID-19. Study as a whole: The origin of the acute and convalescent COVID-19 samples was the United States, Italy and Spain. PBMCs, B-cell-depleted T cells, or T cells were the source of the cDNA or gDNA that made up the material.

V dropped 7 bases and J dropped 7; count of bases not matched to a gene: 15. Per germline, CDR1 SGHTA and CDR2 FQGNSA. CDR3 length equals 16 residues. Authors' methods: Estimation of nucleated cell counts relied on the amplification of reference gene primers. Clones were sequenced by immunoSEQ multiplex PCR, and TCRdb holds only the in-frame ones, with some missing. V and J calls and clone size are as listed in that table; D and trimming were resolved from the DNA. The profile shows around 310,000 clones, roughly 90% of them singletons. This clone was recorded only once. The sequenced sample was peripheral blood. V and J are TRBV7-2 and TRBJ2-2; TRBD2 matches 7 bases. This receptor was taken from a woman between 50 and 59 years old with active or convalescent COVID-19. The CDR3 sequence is CASTSSRLAEIGELFF. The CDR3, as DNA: TGTGCCAGCACCAGTTCCAGACTAGCTGAAATCGGGGAGCTGTTTTTT.